What follows is one T cell receptor (beta chain) and its context. This sample was included in a study of glioma-infiltrating T cells after dendritic cell vaccination. Overall study: Dendritic cells derived from monocytes and pulsed with autologous tumor lysate formed the vaccine.

TCRdb keeps only in-frame clones here, not all; method: immunoSEQ multiplex PCR. Of around 97,000 clones in the sample, about four fifths are singletons; the top ten hold around 12%. Germline CDR1 reads SGDLS; CDR2 reads YYNGEE. The CDR3 has 14 amino acids. Trimming removed 0 bases at V and 7 bases at J, with 13 bases between. The starting material was blood, obtained before dendritic cell vaccination. The chain uses TRBV9 and TRBJ1-2; D perhaps matches TRBD1 (5 bases). The source is a human donor with glioblastoma. CDR3 in DNA: TGTGCCAGCAGCGTAGGTTCCAGGGCTACTGGCTACACCTTC. Translated: CASSVGSRATGYTF.